Included here is one TCR beta chain sequence, with context. This specimen belongs to a study of CD8 T cells in Susac syndrome. This CDR3 spans 14 amino acids. V lost 2 bases to trimming and J lost 3 bases; unmatched junction nucleotides: 4. Germline V gene sequence: CDR1 LGHDT, CDR2 YNNKEL (reference sequence). Reverse transcription of about 0.45 to 1 ug RNA used random hexamers. Across 54 Vbeta and 13 Jbeta, TCR beta CDR3 was amplified with immunoSEQ multiplex PCR. TCRdb reanalysed the immunoSEQ multiplex PCR reads using MiXCR and keeps one entry per CDR3 protein. The repertoire holds 100,000 to 150,000 distinct CDR3 sequences, with just under 95% as singletons. Matched for age and sex, the controls were healthy donors. The CD8+ and CD4+ T cells were negatively isolated, with the TEMRA cells enriched by FACS.

The chain links TRBV3-1 to TRBJ2-7, with TRBD2 identical over 7 bases. Sample: CD4+ T cells from PBMCs. This clonotype originated in a human donor in good health. The CDR3 here is CASSQLAGLYEQYF. The CDR3 DNA is TGTGCCAGCAGCCAATTAGCGGGTCTCTACGAGCAGTACTTC.